The 10 T cell receptor beta chains below were found in one sample sequenced in a study of response to subunit inactivated influenza vaccine. One entry per CDR3 protein, called by TCRdb with MiXCR from the RT-PCR reads. The sample carries 400,000 to 650,000 distinct CDR3 sequences, more than 7% recorded once. The sample was PBMCs from blood, taken less than 30 months after vaccination. These receptors all stem from a man between 50 and 70 years old who received an inactivated influenza vaccine.

In its sample, this clonotype was seen many times. The genes are TRBV20-1 and TRBJ2-5, with 10 bases that match TRBD1. The ends lost 3 bases at V and 2 bases at J; junction bases unmatched: 6. This CDR3 comprises 15 residues. CDR1 DFQATT and CDR2 SNEGSKA come from the germline V gene (reference sequence). The CDR3 here is CSAREPGQGQETQYF. CDR3 DNA sequence: TGCAGTGCTAGGGAGCCGGGACAGGGGCAAGAGACCCAGTACTTC.

This clonotype was detected many times. The rearrangement uses TRBV5-1 and TRBJ2-7; D gene unclear. Deletions cut 6 bases from V and 4 bases from J, with 20 bases between. CDR1 and CDR2 from the germline V gene are SGHRS and YFSETQ. The CDR3 runs to 15 residues. CDR3 loop: CASTFGQPTLYEQYF. The CDR3 DNA sequence: TGCGCCAGCACCTTCGGGCAGCCGACCTTGTACGAGCAGTACTTC.

In this sample, this clonotype turned up a few times. The V gene is TRBV2, the J gene TRBJ1-4; no firm D call. The V end was cut by 7 bases, the J end by 7 bases, with 19 bases between. Germline assignment: CDR1 SNHLY and CDR2 FYNNEI. This CDR3 comprises 15 residues. CDR3 coding DNA: TGTGCCAGCAAGGTCGGGGTAGACCGATTTGAAAAACTGTTTTTT. Amino acid sequence: CASKVGVDRFEKLFF.

The chain combines TRBV20-1 with TRBJ1-1; 7 bases are a match to TRBD1. Germline V gene lookup returns CDR1 DFQATT and CDR2 SNEGSKA (reference sequence). This CDR3 is 16 amino acids long. Trimming took 1 base from V and 0 from J; bases not matched to a gene: 8. The CDR3 protein is CSARADSGTVNTEAFF. As DNA, the CDR3 is TGCAGTGCTAGAGCAGACTCCGGGACAGTGAACACTGAAGCTTTCTTT.

The rearrangement links TRBV3-1 to TRBJ2-7; 10 nucleotides agree with TRBD1. V dropped 9 bases and J dropped 5; count of bases not matched to a gene: 13. The V gene's germline CDR1 is LGHDT and CDR2 YNNKEL (reference sequence). This CDR3 has 15 residues. CDR3 coding DNA: TGTGCCAGTACTGCCGGGACAGGGGAAGTCAACGAGCAGTACTTC. Protein: CASTAGTGEVNEQYF.

The rearrangement links TRBV30 to TRBJ2-1; 12 nucleotides agree with TRBD2. With 4 bases clipped from V and 7 bases from J, the junction kept 11 bases outside the gene matches. This CDR3 is 16 amino acids long. The germline V gene encodes CDR1 GTSNPN and CDR2 SVGIG (reference sequence). CDR3 sequence: CAWIPPSSGGANEQFF. The DNA of the CDR3 is TGTGCCTGGATTCCCCCTTCTAGCGGGGGGGCGAATGAGCAGTTCTTC. Drawing the rest from reference TRBV30 and TRBJ2-1, the complete variable domain is SQTIHQWPATLVQPVGSPLSLECTVEGTSNPNLYWYRQAAGRGLQLLFYSVGIGQISSEVPQNLSASRPQDRQFILSSKKLLLSDSGFYLCAWIPPSSGGANEQFFGPGTRLTVL.

The chain recombines TRBV5-1 with TRBJ2-5; D is ambiguous. Germline loops: CDR1 SGHRS, CDR2 YFSETQ. The CDR3 is 12 amino acids. V shed 4 bases and J shed 6 bases, with 10 bases lying between them. In nucleotides, the CDR3 is TGCGCCAGCAGCGAGAGGTTGCAGACCCAGTACTTC. This codes for CASSERLQTQYF.

The CDR3 region has the DNA TGTGCCAGCAGACCCGTCACAGGGGCTGGGGCCAACGTCCTGACTTTC. Translating it yields CASRPVTGAGANVLTF. The chain combines TRBV6-2 or TRBV6-3 with TRBJ2-6; 7 bases line up with TRBD1. The length of the CDR3 is 16 residues. The ends lost 6 bases at V and 2 bases at J; junction bases unmatched: 7. CDR1 is MNHEY, CDR2 SVGEGT, per germline.

This clonotype was detected ten times or more. This rearrangement joins TRBV28 to TRBJ1-4, with TRBD1 identical over 10 bases. This CDR3 region has 14 residues. The V gene's germline CDR1 is MDHEN and CDR2 SYDVKM. Losses at the gene ends were 4 bases for V and 5 bases for J; bases not matched to a gene: 1. In DNA, the CDR3 is TGTGCCAGCAGTTGGGGACAGGGGAATGAAAAACTGTTTTTT. It translates to CASSWGQGNEKLFF.

The table lists this clonotype with a few counts. This chain links TRBV20-1 with TRBJ2-5, with D unclear. The V and J ends lost 3 bases and 2 bases respectively, with 16 bases between them. This CDR3 comprises 15 residues. From germline, CDR1 is DFQATT and CDR2 SNEGSKA (reference sequence). The CDR3 sequence: CSARGAARLQETQYF. The DNA of the CDR3 is TGCAGTGCTAGGGGCGCGGCGAGGCTACAAGAGACCCAGTACTTC.